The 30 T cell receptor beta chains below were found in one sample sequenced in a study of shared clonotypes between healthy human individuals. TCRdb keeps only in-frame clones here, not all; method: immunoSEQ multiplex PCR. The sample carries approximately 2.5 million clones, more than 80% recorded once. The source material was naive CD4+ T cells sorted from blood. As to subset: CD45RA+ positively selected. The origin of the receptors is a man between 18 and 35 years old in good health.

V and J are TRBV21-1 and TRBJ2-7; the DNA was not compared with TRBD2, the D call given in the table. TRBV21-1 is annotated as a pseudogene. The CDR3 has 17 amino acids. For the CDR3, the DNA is TGTGCCAGCAGCAAAAGGAGGGAACCTTATGGATCCTACGAGCAGTACTTC. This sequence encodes CASSKRREPYGSYEQYF.

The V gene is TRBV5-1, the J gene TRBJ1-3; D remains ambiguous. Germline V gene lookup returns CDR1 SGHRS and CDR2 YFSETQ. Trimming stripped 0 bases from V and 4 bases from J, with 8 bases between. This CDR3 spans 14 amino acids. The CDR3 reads CASSLAPVGNTIYF. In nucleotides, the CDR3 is TGCGCCAGCAGCTTGGCCCCAGTGGGAAACACCATATATTTT.

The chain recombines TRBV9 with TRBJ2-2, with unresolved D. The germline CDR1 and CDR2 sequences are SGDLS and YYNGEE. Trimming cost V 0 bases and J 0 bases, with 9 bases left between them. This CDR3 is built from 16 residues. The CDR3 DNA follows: TGTGCCAGCAGCGTAGCTTTGGGCACGAACACCGGGGAGCTGTTTTTT. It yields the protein CASSVALGTNTGELFF.

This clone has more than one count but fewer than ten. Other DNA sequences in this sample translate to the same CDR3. The CDR3 coding sequence is TGTGCCAGTAGTATCGAGGGGTCTAGCAATCAGCCCCAGCATTTT. Translating it yields CASSIEGSSNQPQHF. V is TRBV19 and J is TRBJ1-5; perhaps TRBD1 as D (5 bases). The CDR3 has 15 amino acids. CDR1 and CDR2 from the germline V gene are LNHDA and SQIVND (reference sequence). The V and J ends lost 3 bases and 0 bases respectively, with 9 bases between them.

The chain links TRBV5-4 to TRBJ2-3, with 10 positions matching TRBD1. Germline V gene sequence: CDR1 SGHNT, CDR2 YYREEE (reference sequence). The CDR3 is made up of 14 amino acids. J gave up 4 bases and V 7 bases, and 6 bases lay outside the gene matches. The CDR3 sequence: CASCQDRGSDTQYF. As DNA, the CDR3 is TGTGCCAGCTGCCAGGACAGGGGGTCAGATACGCAGTATTTT.

The CDR3 sequence is CASSLFGGTWNTEAFF. CDR3 bases: TGTGCCAGCAGCTTATTTGGAGGAACTTGGAACACTGAAGCTTTCTTT. The chain joins TRBV5-5 to TRBJ1-1; D unresolved. The ends were cut back, 2 bases at V and 1 base at J, with 15 bases in the middle. CDR1 and CDR2 from the germline V gene are SGHKS and YYEKEE (reference sequence). The CDR3 loop spans 16 amino acids.

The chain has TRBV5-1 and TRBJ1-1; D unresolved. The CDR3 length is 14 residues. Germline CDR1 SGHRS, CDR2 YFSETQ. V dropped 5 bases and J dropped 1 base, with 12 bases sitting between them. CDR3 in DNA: TGCGCCAGCAGACTTGGTCCCGAGAACACTGAAGCTTTCTTT. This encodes CASRLGPENTEAFF.

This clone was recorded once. For the CDR3, the DNA is TGTGCCAGCAGCCCCCCCGGAGGGGGAGGCATTCAGTACTTC. Protein product: CASSPPGGGGIQYF. J is TRBJ2-4 and V is TRBV7-9, with D perhaps being TRBD1 or TRBD2 (6 bases each). With 5 bases removed from V and 9 bases from J, the gap between germline ends came to 17 bases. The CDR3 runs 14 residues. The germline V gene encodes CDR1 SEHNR and CDR2 FQNEAQ (reference sequence).

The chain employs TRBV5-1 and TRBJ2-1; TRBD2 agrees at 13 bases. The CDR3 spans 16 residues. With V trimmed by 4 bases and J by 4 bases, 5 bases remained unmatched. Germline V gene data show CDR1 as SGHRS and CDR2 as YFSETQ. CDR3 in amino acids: CASSGEGLAGYNEQFF. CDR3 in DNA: TGCGCCAGCAGCGGGGAGGGACTAGCGGGATACAATGAGCAGTTCTTC.

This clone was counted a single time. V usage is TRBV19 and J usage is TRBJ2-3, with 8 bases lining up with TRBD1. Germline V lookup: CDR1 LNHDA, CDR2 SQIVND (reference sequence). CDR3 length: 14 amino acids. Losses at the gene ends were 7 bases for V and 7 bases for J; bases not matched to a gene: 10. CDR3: CASTAGQGMNTQYF. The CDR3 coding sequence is TGTGCCAGTACCGCCGGACAGGGTATGAATACGCAGTATTTT.

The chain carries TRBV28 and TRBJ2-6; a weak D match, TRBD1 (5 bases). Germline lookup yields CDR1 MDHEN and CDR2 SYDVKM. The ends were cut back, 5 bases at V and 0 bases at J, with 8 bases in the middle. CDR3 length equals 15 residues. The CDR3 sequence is CASSGAHSGANVLTF. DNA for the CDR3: TGTGCCAGCAGTGGGGCCCACTCTGGGGCCAACGTCCTGACTTTC.

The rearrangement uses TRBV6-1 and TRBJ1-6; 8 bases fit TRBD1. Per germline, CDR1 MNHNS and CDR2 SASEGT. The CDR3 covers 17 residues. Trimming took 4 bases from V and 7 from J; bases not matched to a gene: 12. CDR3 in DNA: TGTGCCAGCAGTGCAACGGGACAGGCGAATCGGAATTCACCCCTCCACTTT. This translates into CASSATGQANRNSPLHF.

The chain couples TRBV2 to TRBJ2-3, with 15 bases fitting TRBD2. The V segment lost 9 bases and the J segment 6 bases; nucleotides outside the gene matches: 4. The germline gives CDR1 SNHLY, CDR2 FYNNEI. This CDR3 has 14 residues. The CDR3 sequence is CASGTSGGMDTQYF. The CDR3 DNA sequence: TGTGCCAGTGGGACTAGCGGGGGGATGGATACGCAGTATTTT.

The DNA for the CDR3 is TGTGCCAGCAGTACACAGGGGGGAGGCACCGGGGAGCTGTTTTTT. Residues: CASSTQGGGTGELFF. V is TRBV5-4 and J is TRBJ2-2, with 8 bases identical to TRBD1. The CDR3 is made up of 15 amino acids. V dropped 5 bases and J dropped 4; count of bases not matched to a gene: 7. The germline CDR1 and CDR2 sequences are SGHNT and YYREEE (reference sequence).

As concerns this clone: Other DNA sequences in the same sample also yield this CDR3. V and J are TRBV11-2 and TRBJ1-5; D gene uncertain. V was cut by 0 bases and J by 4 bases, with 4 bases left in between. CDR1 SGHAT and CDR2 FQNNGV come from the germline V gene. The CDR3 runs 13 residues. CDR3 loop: CASSLEVNQPQHF. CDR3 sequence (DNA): TGTGCCAGCAGCTTAGAGGTTAATCAGCCCCAGCATTTT.

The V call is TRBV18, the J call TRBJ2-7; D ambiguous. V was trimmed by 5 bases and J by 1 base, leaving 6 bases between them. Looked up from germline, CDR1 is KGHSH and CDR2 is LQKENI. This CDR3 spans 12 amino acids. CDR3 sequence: CASSSRSYEQYF. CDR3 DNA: TGTGCCAGCTCATCACGGTCCTACGAGCAGTACTTC.

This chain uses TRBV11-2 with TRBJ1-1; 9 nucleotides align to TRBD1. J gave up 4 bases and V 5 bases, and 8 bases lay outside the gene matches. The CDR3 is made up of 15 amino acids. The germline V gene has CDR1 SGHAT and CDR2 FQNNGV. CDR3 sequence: CASSAADRGITEAFF. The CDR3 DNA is TGTGCCAGCAGCGCAGCGGACAGGGGTATCACTGAAGCTTTCTTT.

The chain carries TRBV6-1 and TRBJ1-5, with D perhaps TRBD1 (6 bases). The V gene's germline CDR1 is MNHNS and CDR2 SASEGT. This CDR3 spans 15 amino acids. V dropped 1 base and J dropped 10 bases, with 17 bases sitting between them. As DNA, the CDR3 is TGTGCCAGCAGTGAAGGTTATTTGAGGGGGGGCCCCCAGCATTTT. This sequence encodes CASSEGYLRGGPQHF.

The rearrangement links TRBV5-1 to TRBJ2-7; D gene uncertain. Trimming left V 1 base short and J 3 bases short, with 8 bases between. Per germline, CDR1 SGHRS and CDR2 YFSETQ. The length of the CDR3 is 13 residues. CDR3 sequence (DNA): TGCGCCAGCAGCTTGCCAGACTTCTACGAGCAGTACTTC. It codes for CASSLPDFYEQYF.

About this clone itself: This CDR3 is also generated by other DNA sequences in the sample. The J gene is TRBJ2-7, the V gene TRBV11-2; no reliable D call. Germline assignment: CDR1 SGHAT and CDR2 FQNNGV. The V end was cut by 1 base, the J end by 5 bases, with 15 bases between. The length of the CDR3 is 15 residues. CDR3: CASSLGLGQGHEQYF. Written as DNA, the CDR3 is TGTGCCAGCAGCTTAGGGCTTGGCCAAGGCCACGAGCAGTACTTC.

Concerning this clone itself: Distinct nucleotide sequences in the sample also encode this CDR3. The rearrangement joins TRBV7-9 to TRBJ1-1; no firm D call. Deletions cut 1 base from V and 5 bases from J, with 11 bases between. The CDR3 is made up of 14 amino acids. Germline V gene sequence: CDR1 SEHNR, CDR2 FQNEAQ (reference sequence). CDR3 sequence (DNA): TGTGCCAGCAGCTTAGGTGGGGTTCGAACTGAAGCTTTCTTT. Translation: CASSLGGVRTEAFF.

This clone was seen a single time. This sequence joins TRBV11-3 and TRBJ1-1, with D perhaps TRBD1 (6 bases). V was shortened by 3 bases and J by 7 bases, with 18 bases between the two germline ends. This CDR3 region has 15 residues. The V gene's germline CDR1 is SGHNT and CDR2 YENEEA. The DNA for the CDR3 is TGTGCCAGCAGCTTCCAAGGAGCGGGGGCAAGTGAAGCTTTCTTT. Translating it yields CASSFQGAGASEAFF.

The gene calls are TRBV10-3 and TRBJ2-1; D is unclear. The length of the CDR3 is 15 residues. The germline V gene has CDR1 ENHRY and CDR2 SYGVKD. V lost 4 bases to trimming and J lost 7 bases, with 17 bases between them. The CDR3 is CAISGAGPVSNEQFF. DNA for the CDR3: TGTGCCATCAGTGGGGCCGGGCCTGTATCGAATGAGCAGTTCTTC.

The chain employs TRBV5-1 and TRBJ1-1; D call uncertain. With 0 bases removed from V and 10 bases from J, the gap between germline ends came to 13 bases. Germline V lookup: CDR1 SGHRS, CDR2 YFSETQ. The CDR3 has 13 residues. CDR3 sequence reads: CASSLDSATGAFF. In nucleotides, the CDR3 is TGCGCCAGCAGCTTGGACAGCGCCACCGGAGCTTTCTTT.

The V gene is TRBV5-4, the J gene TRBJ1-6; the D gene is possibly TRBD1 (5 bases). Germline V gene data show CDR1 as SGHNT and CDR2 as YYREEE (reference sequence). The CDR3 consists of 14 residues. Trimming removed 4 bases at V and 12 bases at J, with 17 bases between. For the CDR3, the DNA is TGTGCCAGCAGCCCAGACAGCCTCCTTGAACCCCTCCACTTT. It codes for CASSPDSLLEPLHF.

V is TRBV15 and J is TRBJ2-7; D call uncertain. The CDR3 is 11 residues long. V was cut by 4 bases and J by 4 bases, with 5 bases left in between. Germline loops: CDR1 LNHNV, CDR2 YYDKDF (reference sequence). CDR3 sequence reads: CATSTGYEQYF. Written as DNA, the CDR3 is TGTGCCACCAGCACAGGTTACGAGCAGTACTTC.

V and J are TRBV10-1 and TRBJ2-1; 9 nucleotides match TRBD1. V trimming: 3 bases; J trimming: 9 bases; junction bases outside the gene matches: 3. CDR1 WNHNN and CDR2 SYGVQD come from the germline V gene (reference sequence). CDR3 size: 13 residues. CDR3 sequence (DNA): TGCGCCAGCAGTGAACAGGGGGCGTCTGAGCAGTTCTTC. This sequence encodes CASSEQGASEQFF.

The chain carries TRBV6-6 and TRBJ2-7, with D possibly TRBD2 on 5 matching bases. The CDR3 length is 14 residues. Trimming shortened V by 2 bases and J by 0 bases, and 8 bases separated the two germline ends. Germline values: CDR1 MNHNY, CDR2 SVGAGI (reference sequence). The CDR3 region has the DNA TGTGCCAGCAGTTACGGGCTAGCCTCCTACGAGCAGTACTTC. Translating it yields CASSYGLASYEQYF.

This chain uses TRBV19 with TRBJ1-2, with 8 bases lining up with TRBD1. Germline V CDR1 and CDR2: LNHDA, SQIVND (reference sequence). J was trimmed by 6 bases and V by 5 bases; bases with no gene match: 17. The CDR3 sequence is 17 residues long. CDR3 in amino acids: CASSDYNLGQGGNGYTF. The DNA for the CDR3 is TGTGCCAGTAGTGACTACAATTTAGGACAGGGCGGGAATGGCTACACCTTC.

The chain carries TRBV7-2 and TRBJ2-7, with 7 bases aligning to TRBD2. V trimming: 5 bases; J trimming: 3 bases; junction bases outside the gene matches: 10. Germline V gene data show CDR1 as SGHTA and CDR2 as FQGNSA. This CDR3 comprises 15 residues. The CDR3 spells CASSPGLPGRYEQYF. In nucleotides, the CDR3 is TGTGCCAGCAGCCCGGGACTACCGGGACGCTACGAGCAGTACTTC.